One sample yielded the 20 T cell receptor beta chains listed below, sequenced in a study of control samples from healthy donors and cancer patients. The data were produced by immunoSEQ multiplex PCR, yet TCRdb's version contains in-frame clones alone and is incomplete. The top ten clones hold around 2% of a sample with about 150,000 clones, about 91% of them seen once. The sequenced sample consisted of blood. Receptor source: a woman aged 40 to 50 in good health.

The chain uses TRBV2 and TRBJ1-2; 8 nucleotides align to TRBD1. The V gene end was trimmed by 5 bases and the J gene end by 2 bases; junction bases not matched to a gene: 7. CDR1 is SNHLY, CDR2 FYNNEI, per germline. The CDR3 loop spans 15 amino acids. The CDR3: CASSFGQGPNYGYTF. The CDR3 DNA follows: TGTGCCAGCAGTTTTGGACAGGGACCAAACTATGGCTACACCTTC.

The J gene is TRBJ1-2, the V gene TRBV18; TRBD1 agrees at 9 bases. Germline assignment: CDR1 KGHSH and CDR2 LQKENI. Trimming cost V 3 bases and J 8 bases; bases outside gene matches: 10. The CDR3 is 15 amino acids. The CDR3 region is CASSPPGTGIKGYTF. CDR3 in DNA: TGTGCCAGCTCACCCCCCGGGACAGGGATAAAGGGCTACACCTTC.

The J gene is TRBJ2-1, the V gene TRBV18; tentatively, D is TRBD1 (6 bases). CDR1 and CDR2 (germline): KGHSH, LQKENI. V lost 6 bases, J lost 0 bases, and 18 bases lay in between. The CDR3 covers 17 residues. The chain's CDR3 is CASSPGQRGSSYNEQFF. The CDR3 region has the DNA TGTGCCAGCTCTCCCGGACAGCGTGGGAGCTCCTACAATGAGCAGTTCTTC.

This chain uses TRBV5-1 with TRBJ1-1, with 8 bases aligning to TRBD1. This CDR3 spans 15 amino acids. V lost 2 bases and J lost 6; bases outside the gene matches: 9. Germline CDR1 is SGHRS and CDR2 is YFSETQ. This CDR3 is CASSLNPGGLAEAFF. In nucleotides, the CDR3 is TGCGCCAGCAGCTTAAATCCAGGGGGCCTCGCTGAAGCTTTCTTT.

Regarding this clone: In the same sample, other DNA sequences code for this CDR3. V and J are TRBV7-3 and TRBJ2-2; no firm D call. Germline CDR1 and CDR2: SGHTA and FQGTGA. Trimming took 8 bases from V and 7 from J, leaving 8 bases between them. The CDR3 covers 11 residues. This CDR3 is CASSAGGELFF. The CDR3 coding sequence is TGTGCCAGCTCCGCTGGCGGGGAGCTGTTTTTT. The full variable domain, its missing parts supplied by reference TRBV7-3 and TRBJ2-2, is GAGVSQTPSNKVTEKGKYVELRCDPISGHTALYWYRQSLGQGPEFLIYFQGTGAADDSGLPNDRFFAVRPEGSVSTLKIQRTERGDSAVYLCASSAGGELFFGEGSRLTVL.

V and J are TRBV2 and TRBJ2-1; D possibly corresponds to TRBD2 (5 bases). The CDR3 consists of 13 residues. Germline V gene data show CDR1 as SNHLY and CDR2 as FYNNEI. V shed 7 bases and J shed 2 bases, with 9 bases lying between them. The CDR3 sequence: CASIRAAYNEQFF. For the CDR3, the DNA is TGTGCCAGCATCAGAGCGGCCTACAATGAGCAGTTCTTC.

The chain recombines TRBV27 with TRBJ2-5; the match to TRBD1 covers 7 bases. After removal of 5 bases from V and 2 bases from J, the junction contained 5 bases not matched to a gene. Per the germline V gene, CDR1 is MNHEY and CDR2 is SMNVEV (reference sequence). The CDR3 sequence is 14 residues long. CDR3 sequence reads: CASSPGTAQETQYF. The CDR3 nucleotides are TGTGCCAGCAGTCCAGGGACAGCTCAAGAGACCCAGTACTTC.

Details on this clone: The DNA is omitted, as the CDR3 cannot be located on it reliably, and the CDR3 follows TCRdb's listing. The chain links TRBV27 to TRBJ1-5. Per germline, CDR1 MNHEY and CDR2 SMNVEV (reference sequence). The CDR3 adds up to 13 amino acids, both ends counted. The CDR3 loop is CASSSSVVGPQHF.

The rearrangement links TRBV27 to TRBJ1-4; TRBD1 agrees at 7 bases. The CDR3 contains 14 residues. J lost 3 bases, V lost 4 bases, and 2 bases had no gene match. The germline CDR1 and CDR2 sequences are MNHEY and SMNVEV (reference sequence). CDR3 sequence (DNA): TGTGCCAGCAGTTACAGGGGACCTAATGAAAAACTGTTTTTT. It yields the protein CASSYRGPNEKLFF.

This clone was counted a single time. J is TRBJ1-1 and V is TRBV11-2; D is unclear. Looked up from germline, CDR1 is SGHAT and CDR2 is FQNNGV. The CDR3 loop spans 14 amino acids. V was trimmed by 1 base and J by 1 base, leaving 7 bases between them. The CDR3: CASSLGSANTEAFF. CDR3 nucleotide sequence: TGTGCCAGCAGCTTAGGATCAGCGAACACTGAAGCTTTCTTT.

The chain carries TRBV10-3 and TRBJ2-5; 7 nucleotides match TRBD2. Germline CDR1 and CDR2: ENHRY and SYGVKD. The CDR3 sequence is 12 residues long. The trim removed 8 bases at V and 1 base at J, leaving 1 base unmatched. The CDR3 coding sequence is TGTGCCATCGGGGGGGTCCAAGAGACCCAGTACTTC. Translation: CAIGGVQETQYF.

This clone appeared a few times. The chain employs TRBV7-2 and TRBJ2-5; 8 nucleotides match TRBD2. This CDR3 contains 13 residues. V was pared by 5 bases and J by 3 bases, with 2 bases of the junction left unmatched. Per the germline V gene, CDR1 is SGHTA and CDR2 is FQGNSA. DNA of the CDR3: TGTGCCAGCAGCCGGGGGGGTGAAGAGACCCAGTACTTC. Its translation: CASSRGGEETQYF.

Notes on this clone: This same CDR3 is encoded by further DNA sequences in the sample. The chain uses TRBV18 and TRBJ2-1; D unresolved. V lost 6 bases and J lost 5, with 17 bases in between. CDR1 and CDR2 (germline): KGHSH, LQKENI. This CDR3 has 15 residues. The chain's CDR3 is CASSRSSPANNEQFF. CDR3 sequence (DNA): TGTGCCAGCTCCAGAAGCTCTCCGGCCAACAATGAGCAGTTCTTC.

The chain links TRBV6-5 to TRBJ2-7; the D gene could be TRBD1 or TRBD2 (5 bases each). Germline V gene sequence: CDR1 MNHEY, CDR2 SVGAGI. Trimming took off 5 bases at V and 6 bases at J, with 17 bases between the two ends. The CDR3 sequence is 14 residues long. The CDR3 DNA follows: TGTGCCAGCAGTACGCTGATTGGGGGAGCCGAGCAGTACTTC. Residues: CASSTLIGGAEQYF.

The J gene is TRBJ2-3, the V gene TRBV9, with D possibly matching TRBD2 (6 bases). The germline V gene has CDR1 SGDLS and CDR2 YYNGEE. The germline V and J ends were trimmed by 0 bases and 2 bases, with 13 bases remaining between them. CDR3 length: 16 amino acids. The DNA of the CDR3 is TGTGCCAGCAGCGTAGTGGGGTGGGACTTCACAGATACGCAGTATTTT. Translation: CASSVVGWDFTDTQYF.

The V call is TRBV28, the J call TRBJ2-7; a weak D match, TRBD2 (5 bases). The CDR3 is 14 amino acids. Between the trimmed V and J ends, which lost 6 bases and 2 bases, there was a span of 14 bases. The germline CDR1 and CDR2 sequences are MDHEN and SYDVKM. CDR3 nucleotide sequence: TGTGCCAGCAGCAAAGCTGAGGGCCCCTACGAGCAGTACTTC. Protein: CASSKAEGPYEQYF.

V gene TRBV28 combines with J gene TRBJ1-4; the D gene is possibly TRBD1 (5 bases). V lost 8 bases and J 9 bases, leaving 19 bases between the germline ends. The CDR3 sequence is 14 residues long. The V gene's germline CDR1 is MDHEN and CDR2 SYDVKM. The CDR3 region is CASRGGGILKKLFF. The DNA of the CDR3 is TGTGCCAGCCGTGGGGGGGGGATCCTGAAAAAACTGTTTTTT.

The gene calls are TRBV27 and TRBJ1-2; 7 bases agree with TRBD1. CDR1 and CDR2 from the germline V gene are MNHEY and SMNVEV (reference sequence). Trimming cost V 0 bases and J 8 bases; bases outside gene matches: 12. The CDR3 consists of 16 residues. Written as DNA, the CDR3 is TGTGCCAGCAGTTTATCCCCCATGGGAGGGGGCGAAGGCTACACCTTC. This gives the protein CASSLSPMGGGEGYTF.

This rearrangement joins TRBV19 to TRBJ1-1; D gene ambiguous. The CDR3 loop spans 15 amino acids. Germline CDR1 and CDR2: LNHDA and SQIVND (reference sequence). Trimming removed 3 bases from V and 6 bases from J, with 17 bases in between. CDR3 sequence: CASSIITAENSEAFF. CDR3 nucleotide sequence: TGTGCCAGTAGTATTATTACAGCTGAGAATTCTGAAGCTTTCTTT. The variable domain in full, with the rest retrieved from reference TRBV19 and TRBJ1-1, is DGGITQSPKYLFRKEGQNVTLSCEQNLNHDAMYWYRQDPGQGLRLIYYSQIVNDFQKGDIAEGYSVSREKKESFPLTVTSAQKNPTAFYLCASSIITAENSEAFFGQGTRLTVV.

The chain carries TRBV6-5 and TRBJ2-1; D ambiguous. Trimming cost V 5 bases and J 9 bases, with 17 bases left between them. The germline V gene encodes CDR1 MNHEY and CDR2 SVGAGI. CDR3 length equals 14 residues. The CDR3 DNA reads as TGTGCCAGCAGTCCTCCGGATGGGGTCGGTGAGCAGTTCTTC. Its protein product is CASSPPDGVGEQFF.